Sequencing of this TCR beta chain was carried out in a study of post-analysis software for immune sequencing data. Study context: The cohort encompassed relapsing-remitting, secondary progressive and progressive-relapsing multiple sclerosis disease courses.

Study-wide findings and caveats: The authors found that F measure strongly co-clustered same-batch samples. A handful of TRBV segments appeared more often in patients than in controls, and TRBV5-6, TRBV5-1 and TRBV20-1 were among these.

CDR1 is SQVTM and CDR2 is ANQGSEA in the germline V gene. CDR3 size: 14 residues. V gave up 7 bases and J gave up 10 bases, with 23 bases separating them. Presence of unique molecular identifiers characterized the TCR beta cDNA libraries. TCRdb ran MiXCR on the PCR reads and lists one entry per CDR3 protein. Here the sample spans about 820,000 distinct CDR3 sequences, under 70% being singletons. Comment on this clonotype: The target antigen is unknown.

This chain connects TRBV29-1 to TRBJ2-1; possibly TRBD2 for D (6 bases). This sequence was found in a girl aged 10 to 17 with multiple sclerosis. The sequenced material came from blood. As DNA, the CDR3 is TGCAGCGCTCCCGACAGATTCTTGGGGGGAGAGCAGTTCTTC. Amino acid sequence: CSAPDRFLGGEQFF.